A selection of T cell receptor beta chains follows, all from one sample in a study of cytomegalovirus exposure and HLA in healthy donors. The data were produced by immunoSEQ multiplex PCR, yet TCRdb's version contains in-frame clones alone and is incomplete. Found here are 140,000 to 150,000 clones, about 75% of them singletons; the top ten hold 1.5% to 2%. The source material was PBMCs. The origin of the receptors is a woman aged 25 to 39 in good health and CMV-seronegative. Each CDR3 is given with its conserved first and last residue. D genes are given only for firm matches. The size field is filled for only some rows; it gives once, few, many or a size class.

CDR3aa | CDR3nt | d_gene | abundance | j_gene | v_gene
CASSPSDRRNTEAFF | TGTGCCAGCTCACCATCCGACAGGAGGAACACTGAAGCTTTCTTT | NA | NA | TRBJ1-1 | TRBV18
CASSLEQGDGYTF | TGCGCCAGCAGCTTGGAGCAGGGGGATGGCTACACCTTC | TRBD1 | NA | TRBJ1-2 | TRBV5-1
CASSGHSNQPQHF | TGTGCCAGCAGTGGACATAGCAATCAGCCCCAGCATTTT | NA | NA | TRBJ1-5 | TRBV6-1
CASSSVLNTEAFF | TGCGCCAGCAGCTCCGTATTGAACACTGAAGCTTTCTTT | NA | NA | TRBJ1-1 | TRBV5-1
CASSPRQGAKNTEAFF | TGTGCCAGCAGCCCCAGACAGGGGGCGAAGAACACTGAAGCTTTCTTT | TRBD1 | few | TRBJ1-1 | TRBV14
CSSSSTGTSGNTGELFF | TGTTCCAGCAGCTCTACCGGGACTAGCGGTAACACCGGGGAGCTGTTTTTT | TRBD2 | NA | TRBJ2-2 | TRBV7-9
CASRSGTGRGYEQYF | TGTGCCAGCAGGTCCGGGACAGGGAGAGGCTACGAGCAGTACTTC | TRBD1 | few | TRBJ2-7 | TRBV5-4
CASSLGGTQYF | TGTGCCAGCAGTTTAGGGGGGACCCAGTACTTC | NA | NA | TRBJ2-5 | TRBV5-6
CASSKGRDRVWGNTEAFF | TGTGCCAGCAGCAAAGGGAGGGACAGGGTGTGGGGTAACACTGAAGCTTTCTTT | NA | NA | TRBJ1-1 | TRBV21-1
CASSSSPEQFF | TGTGCCAGCAGCTCCTCCCCTGAGCAGTTCTTC | NA | NA | TRBJ2-1 | TRBV7-2
CASSKGPAGQETQYF | TGTGCCAGCAGTAAAGGACCGGCAGGGCAAGAGACCCAGTACTTC | NA | NA | TRBJ2-5 | TRBV6-5
CASSLLGGVNEQYF | TGTGCCAGCAGCTTGCTCGGGGGGGTCAACGAGCAGTACTTC | TRBD2 | NA | TRBJ2-7 | TRBV5-5
CASSLWGGQGAYLNTEAFF | TGTGCCAGCAGCTTATGGGGGGGGCAGGGGGCTTACTTGAACACTGAAGCTTTCTTT | TRBD1 | NA | TRBJ1-1 | TRBV7-9
CASSDGGTAGDEAFF | TGTGCCAGCAGCGACGGAGGGACAGCGGGGGATGAAGCTTTCTTT | TRBD1 | NA | TRBJ1-1 | TRBV7-2
CASRGETGEKLFF | TGTGCCAGCAGGGGGGAGACAGGCGAAAAACTGTTTTTT | NA | NA | TRBJ1-4 | TRBV6-1
CASSSSGGANGYTF | TGTGCCAGCAGTTCTAGCGGGGGCGCGAATGGCTACACCTTC | NA | NA | TRBJ1-2 | TRBV6-5
CASLSEGAGGANYGYTF | TGTGCCAGCCTCAGTGAGGGGGCCGGAGGGGCCAACTATGGCTACACCTTC | TRBD1 | NA | TRBJ1-2 | TRBV5-6
CASSLGTGGFYGYTF | TGTGCCAGCAGCCTAGGGACAGGCGGGTTCTATGGCTACACCTTC | TRBD1 | NA | TRBJ1-2 | TRBV5-6
CASSRGATGGHYGYTF | TGTGCCAGCAGCAGAGGCGCGACAGGGGGCCATTATGGCTACACCTTC | TRBD1 | NA | TRBJ1-2 | TRBV7-9
CASSSAAGGLNEQFF | TGTGCCAGCAGCTCTGCGGCGGGGGGGCTGAATGAGCAGTTCTTC | TRBD2 | NA | TRBJ2-1 | TRBV5-5
CASSQEPGQVTEQYF | TGCGCCAGCAGCCAAGAACCGGGACAGGTTACCGAGCAGTACTTC | TRBD1 | NA | TRBJ2-7 | TRBV4-1
CASSQDVGGYGYTF | TGTGCCAGCAGTCAGGACGTAGGGGGCTATGGCTACACCTTC | NA | NA | TRBJ1-2 | TRBV6-1
CASSSGTGGRIAYEQYF | TGTGCCAGCAGTTCCGGGACAGGGGGGAGAATAGCCTACGAGCAGTACTTC | TRBD1 | once | TRBJ2-7 | TRBV27
CSASQGPSNQPQHF | TGCAGCGCATCACAGGGACCTAGCAATCAGCCCCAGCATTTT | NA | NA | TRBJ1-5 | TRBV29-1
CASGLGDRGQPQHF | TGTGCTAGTGGTTTGGGGGACAGAGGACAGCCCCAGCATTTT | TRBD1 | NA | TRBJ1-5 | TRBV12-5
CASSLGRGSYNEQFF | TGTGCCAGCAGCTTGGGGCGGGGGTCCTACAATGAGCAGTTCTTC | TRBD2 | few | TRBJ2-1 | TRBV7-8
CANTWPISGVANTGELFF | TGTGCCAACACGTGGCCCATCAGCGGGGTCGCGAACACCGGGGAGCTGTTTTTT | TRBD2 | NA | TRBJ2-2 | TRBV7-8
CASSQGRVTGELFF | TGCGCCAGCAGCCAGGGCAGGGTAACCGGGGAGCTGTTTTTT | NA | NA | TRBJ2-2 | TRBV4-3
CASSHQVLDEQYF | TGTGCCAGCAGTCATCAGGTACTCGACGAGCAGTACTTC | NA | NA | TRBJ2-7 | TRBV6-5
CASSLGAGGIQYF | TGTGCCAGCAGCTTAGGCGCGGGGGGCATTCAGTACTTC | TRBD2 | NA | TRBJ2-4 | TRBV7-2
CASSPGQGVINEQFF | TGCGCCAGCAGCCCCGGACAGGGGGTCATCAATGAGCAGTTCTTC | TRBD1 | NA | TRBJ2-1 | TRBV4-3
CASSLDLMAGHQPQHF | TGTGCCAGCAGCTTAGATTTAATGGCAGGGCATCAGCCCCAGCATTTT | NA | NA | TRBJ1-5 | TRBV7-2
CASSGGTGYTF | TGTGCCAGCAGTGGAGGAACGGGCTACACCTTC | NA | NA | TRBJ1-2 | TRBV6-4
CSARKNTEAFF | TGCAGTGCGCGCAAAAACACTGAAGCTTTCTTT | NA | NA | TRBJ1-1 | TRBV20-1
CASIMDRAGKEAFF | TGCGCCAGCATTATGGACAGGGCCGGCAAGGAAGCTTTCTTT | TRBD1 | NA | TRBJ1-1 | TRBV10-1
CASSLARGTGSYEQYF | TGTGCCAGCAGCTTAGCACGAGGGACAGGCTCCTACGAGCAGTACTTC | TRBD1 | NA | TRBJ2-7 | TRBV11-2
CASSAIRTADYNSPLHF | TGTGCCAGCAGCGCCATCCGGACAGCAGATTATAATTCACCCCTCCACTTT | NA | NA | TRBJ1-6 | TRBV9
CASSISANTGELFF | TGTGCCAGTAGTATTAGTGCGAACACCGGGGAGCTGTTTTTT | NA | NA | TRBJ2-2 | TRBV19
CASSYGDRGLLNTEAFF | TGCGCCAGCAGCTACGGGGACAGGGGGCTCCTGAACACTGAAGCTTTCTTT | TRBD1 | NA | TRBJ1-1 | TRBV5-1